This TCR beta chain was recovered during a study of breast tumors, draining lymph nodes, adjacent tissues. Findings and caveats of the study: Data only fit, rather than demonstrated, lymph node origin of most tumor T cells. Most tumor T cells seemingly derive from lymph node, then expand in tumor. Luminal-like breast cancer showed significantly greater tumor-nontumor repertoire similarity than basal-like breast cancer did. Tumor TCR diversity was below lymph nodes but above nontumor tissue.

Breast cancer patients provided tissue from their axillary draining lymph nodes. Trimming removed 5 bases at V and 2 bases at J, with 12 bases between. The CDR3 runs 14 residues. Germline CDR1 SNHLY, CDR2 FYNNEI. This clonotype was recorded at least ten times. Its target is not known. TCRdb re-called the multiplex PCR reads through MiXCR, storing one row per CDR3 protein. The data contain about 140,000 distinct CDR3 sequences, 30% to 35% of them singletons. The TCR was taken from a female donor with breast cancer. Some clones in this sample may be carry-over from other donors' samples. The chain carries TRBV2 and TRBJ2-5; D gene uncertain. The sequencing input was axillary lymph node tissue. CDR3: CASSPLTTQETQYF. The CDR3 DNA follows: TGTGCCAGCAGTCCCTTAACAACTCAAGAGACCCAGTACTTC.